What follows are 7 T cell receptor beta chains derived from one specimen sequenced in a study of control samples from healthy donors and cancer patients. Repertoires were generated with immunoSEQ multiplex PCR, while TCRdb's copy carries only in-frame clones and drops some. The sample shows approximately 85,000 clones, approximately 91% of them seen only once. Material for sequencing was blood. The source is a woman in her fifties or sixties in good health.

The chain combines TRBV24-1 with TRBJ2-3; D perhaps matches TRBD2 (5 bases). Germline V gene lookup returns CDR1 KGHDR and CDR2 SFDVKD. The CDR3 is 15 residues long. The germline V and J ends were trimmed by 3 bases and 2 bases, with 11 bases remaining between them. CDR3 bases: TGTGCCACCAGTGATGTTGCGGGCAACACAGATACGCAGTATTTT. Amino acid sequence: CATSDVAGNTDTQYF.

The gene calls are TRBV7-9 and TRBJ2-7, with D tentatively TRBD1 (5 bases). V was pared by 4 bases and J by 7 bases, with 8 bases between. The CDR3 extends over 11 amino acids. Germline CDR1 SEHNR, CDR2 FQNEAQ (reference sequence). The CDR3 loop reads CASSSKGEQYF. CDR3 DNA: TGTGCCAGCAGCTCCAAGGGGGAGCAGTACTTC.

The CDR3 is CASSPFGPDGNTIYF. CDR3 nucleotides: TGTGCCAGCTCACCATTCGGGCCGGATGGAAACACCATATATTTT. This chain joins TRBV18 and TRBJ1-3; no definite D call. Trimming cost V 2 bases and J 3 bases, with 11 bases left between them. The CDR3 length is 15 residues. From germline, CDR1 is KGHSH and CDR2 LQKENI.

As DNA, the CDR3 is TGTGCCAGCAGTCGCGGACAGACCAACAACTATGGCTACACCTTC. It specifies CASSRGQTNNYGYTF. The chain carries TRBV7-9 and TRBJ1-2; D is possibly TRBD1 (6 bases). Germline-derived CDR1 and CDR2 are SEHNR and FQNEAQ (reference sequence). The CDR3 extends over 15 amino acids. V lost 6 bases, J lost 2 bases, and 16 bases lay in between. The entire variable domain, with the rest obtained from reference TRBV7-9 and TRBJ1-2, is as follows: DTGVSQNPRHKITKRGQNVTFRCDPISEHNRLYWYRQTLGQGPEFLTYFQNEAQLEKSRLLSDRFSAERPKGSFSTLEIQRTEQGDSAMYLCASSRGQTNNYGYTFGSGTRLTVV.

This clone was seen only once. The gene calls are TRBV5-1 and TRBJ2-1; D not certain. The CDR3 runs 15 residues. Trimming took 4 bases from V and 4 from J, leaving 15 bases between them. Germline CDR1 reads SGHRS; CDR2 reads YFSETQ. The CDR3: CASSTDGPAYNEQFF. Here the CDR3 DNA reads TGCGCCAGCAGCACAGACGGACCCGCGTACAATGAGCAGTTCTTC.

V gene TRBV3-1 (or the pseudogene TRBV3-2) combines with J gene TRBJ1-2; the D gene is possibly TRBD1 (6 bases). V gave up 5 bases and J gave up 6 bases, with 19 bases separating them. This CDR3 spans 15 amino acids. CDR1 is LGHDT and CDR2 is YNNKEL in the germline V gene (reference sequence). The CDR3 DNA follows: TGTGCCAGCAGCAAAACGATACAGGGAGGGGATGGCTACACCTTC. It specifies CASSKTIQGGDGYTF.

This chain joins TRBV18 and TRBJ1-3, with D maybe TRBD1 (5 bases). The germline V gene encodes CDR1 KGHSH and CDR2 LQKENI. This CDR3 spans 15 amino acids. V dropped 4 bases and J dropped 4 bases, with 14 bases sitting between them. The CDR3 protein is CASSLTGTGGNTIYF. The CDR3 nucleotides are TGTGCCAGCTCACTAACCGGGACGGGAGGAAACACCATATATTTT.